Each of the 32 T cell receptor beta chains below was sequenced from the same sample in a study of blood T cell repertoires in COVID-19. Profiled with immunoSEQ multiplex PCR; TCRdb holds only in-frame clones, not every one. Of 230,000 or so clones listed, about 86% are singletons. The sequenced sample consisted of PBMCs or T cells enriched from blood (not recorded which). These receptor sequences come from a man aged 45-65 years who had recovered from COVID-19.

The J gene is TRBJ2-1, the V gene TRBV2; TRBD2 matches 8 bases. Germline lookup yields CDR1 SNHLY and CDR2 FYNNEI. This CDR3 contains 15 residues. J was trimmed by 9 bases and V by 1 base; bases with no gene match: 8. The CDR3, as DNA: TGTGCCAGCAGTGAAGGTGGGACTAGTTTAGGTGAGCAGTTCTTC. Residues: CASSEGGTSLGEQFF.

The chain is built from TRBV25-1 and TRBJ2-1; D remains ambiguous. CDR1 and CDR2 (germline): MGHDK, SYGVNS. CDR3 length: 13 residues. Trimming removed 6 bases at V and 4 bases at J, with 10 bases between. The DNA of the CDR3 is TGTGCCAGCAGGGGTGGCGGATACAATGAGCAGTTCTTC. Translation gives CASRGGGYNEQFF.

This rearrangement joins TRBV9 to TRBJ1-1; D is unclear. Germline CDR1 SGDLS, CDR2 YYNGEE. The CDR3 length is 13 residues. V gave up 3 bases and J gave up 5 bases, with 11 bases separating them. Here the CDR3 reads CASSADMVTEAFF. In nucleotides, the CDR3 is TGTGCCAGCAGCGCCGACATGGTTACTGAAGCTTTCTTT.

The chain is built from TRBV11-3 and TRBJ2-7, with a weak D call TRBD1 (6 bases). CDR3 length: 17 residues. Germline CDR1 SGHNT, CDR2 YENEEA. V shed 5 bases and J shed 0 bases, with 20 bases lying between them. DNA for the CDR3: TGTGCCAGCAGCCCCATGGGGGCTAGGTGGGGCTCCTACGAGCAGTACTTC. Translated: CASSPMGARWGSYEQYF.

V usage is TRBV6-5 and J usage is TRBJ2-1, with 10 bases lining up with TRBD2. The CDR3 length is 14 residues. Germline V gene lookup returns CDR1 MNHEY and CDR2 SVGAGI. The trim removed 8 bases at V and 7 bases at J, leaving 8 bases unmatched. CDR3 in DNA: TGTGCCAGCCAAGCGGGAGGGCCCCGGAATGAGCAGTTCTTC. Its protein is CASQAGGPRNEQFF.

The J gene is TRBJ1-1, the V gene TRBV6-5; 7 bases line up with TRBD1. CDR3 length: 15 residues. The J segment lost 1 base and the V segment lost 6 bases, leaving 8 bases of the junction unmatched. Germline V CDR1 and CDR2: MNHEY, SVGAGI. CDR3 DNA: TGTGCCAGCAGAAAGGCCGGGACAGCGAACACTGAAGCTTTCTTT. Protein: CASRKAGTANTEAFF.

This clone was recorded once. The chain links TRBV10-1 to TRBJ1-5, with 7 bases matching TRBD1. The CDR3 contains 14 residues. CDR1 is WNHNN, CDR2 SYGVQD, per germline (reference sequence). J gave up 4 bases and V 2 bases, and 2 bases lay outside the gene matches. The CDR3 nucleotides read TGCGCCAGCAGTGAGGGGACAGTAAATCAGCCCCAGCATTTT. This gives the protein CASSEGTVNQPQHF.

The CDR3 reads CASSARGLAGPNEQFF. CDR3 in DNA: TGCGCCAGCAGTGCGAGGGGACTAGCGGGCCCCAATGAGCAGTTCTTC. The rearrangement uses TRBV10-1 and TRBJ2-1, with 12 bases that match TRBD2. The CDR3 contains 16 residues. CDR1 is WNHNN and CDR2 is SYGVQD in the germline V gene (reference sequence). J gave up 6 bases and V 4 bases, and 7 bases lay outside the gene matches.

This clone was counted only a few times. J is TRBJ2-6 and V is TRBV5-1; TRBD1 is a possible D gene (6 bases). The germline CDR1 and CDR2 sequences are SGHRS and YFSETQ. Deletions cut 4 bases from V and 12 bases from J, with 14 bases between. The CDR3 is 13 residues long. The chain's CDR3 is CASSLTGSSVLTF. In DNA form, the CDR3 reads TGCGCCAGCAGCCTGACAGGTTCGAGCGTCCTGACTTTC.

This clone occurred a few times. The chain links TRBV5-1 to TRBJ1-2, with 7 positions matching TRBD1. The germline V gene encodes CDR1 SGHRS and CDR2 YFSETQ. V shed 4 bases, J shed 3 bases, and the junction held 6 bases outside the gene matches. This CDR3 has 14 amino acids. The CDR3 region has the DNA TGCGCCAGCAGCGGTACGGGACAGTACTATGGCTACACCTTC. The encoded protein is CASSGTGQYYGYTF.

The J gene is TRBJ1-2, the V gene TRBV12-3 or TRBV12-4; no definite D call. CDR3 length: 13 residues. Trimming removed 6 bases at V and 4 bases at J, with 12 bases between. The CDR3 protein is CASRTSGGYGYTF. For the CDR3, the DNA is TGTGCCAGCAGGACCTCAGGAGGCTATGGCTACACCTTC.

The chain is built from TRBV5-4 and TRBJ1-6, with 7 bases fitting TRBD1. The germline V gene has CDR1 SGHNT and CDR2 YYREEE (reference sequence). Trimming at V came to 4 bases and at J to 5 bases, leaving 12 bases not matched to a gene. This CDR3 has 17 residues. The CDR3 spells CASSLGTAALNNSPLHF. CDR3 DNA: TGTGCCAGCAGCCTAGGGACAGCAGCCCTAAATAATTCACCCCTCCACTTT.

The J gene is TRBJ1-2, the V gene TRBV28, with TRBD1 as a possible D gene (5 bases). Germline V gene lookup returns CDR1 MDHEN and CDR2 SYDVKM. Between the trimmed V and J ends, which lost 6 bases and 2 bases, there was a span of 13 bases. This CDR3 is 14 amino acids long. The CDR3: CASSSLRQNYGYTF. CDR3 nucleotide sequence: TGTGCCAGCAGCTCGTTACGACAGAACTATGGCTACACCTTC.

The CDR3 nucleotides are TGTGCCAGTAGTACGACCCCCCGTTTAGATTCGACAGTCTCCTCCATCCATTCACCCCTCCACTTT. This gives the protein CASSTTPRLDSTVSSIHSPLHF. The V gene is TRBV19, the J gene TRBJ1-6; D may be TRBD1 (5 bases). V was trimmed by 4 bases and J by 8 bases, leaving 36 bases between them. CDR1 and CDR2 (germline): LNHDA, SQIVND (reference sequence). The CDR3 spans 22 residues.

The chain links TRBV6-5 to TRBJ2-7; a possible D gene is TRBD2 (5 bases). This CDR3 region has 12 residues. V was trimmed by 7 bases and J by 5 bases, leaving 12 bases between them. CDR1 and CDR2 from the germline V gene are MNHEY and SVGAGI. The CDR3 nucleotides read TGTGCCAGCACGCCGAGGGTCCACGAGCAGTACTTC. Protein: CASTPRVHEQYF.

The chain carries TRBV13 and TRBJ1-3, with TRBD1 identical over 10 bases. Germline CDR1 PRHDT, CDR2 FYEKMQ (reference sequence). The V gene end was trimmed by 5 bases and the J gene end by 5 bases; junction bases not matched to a gene: 6. The CDR3 spans 15 residues. The chain's CDR3 is CASSVGTGARNTIYF. The CDR3 DNA sequence: TGTGCCAGCAGCGTGGGGACAGGGGCGCGAAACACCATATATTTT.

The chain uses TRBV11-2 and TRBJ1-2, with D maybe TRBD1 (6 bases). The CDR3 is made up of 15 amino acids. Between the trimmed V and J ends, which lost 5 bases and 4 bases, there was a span of 17 bases. CDR1 SGHAT and CDR2 FQNNGV come from the germline V gene. CDR3 sequence: CASSNRQVFSYGYTF. CDR3 coding DNA: TGTGCCAGCAGCAATAGACAGGTTTTTTCCTATGGCTACACCTTC. Drawing the rest from reference TRBV11-2 and TRBJ1-2, the complete variable domain is EAGVAQSPRYKIIEKRQSVAFWCNPISGHATLYWYQQILGQGPKLLIQFQNNGVVDDSQLPKDRFSAERLKGVDSTLKIQPAKLEDSAVYLCASSNRQVFSYGYTFGSGTRLTVV.

In DNA form, the CDR3 reads TGTGCCACCAGCAGAGTACAGGGCAGCCCCACCGGGGAGCTGTTTTTT. Its translation: CATSRVQGSPTGELFF. The rearrangement joins TRBV15 to TRBJ2-2; a weak D match, TRBD1 (6 bases). V was clipped by 1 base and J by 4 bases, with 13 bases between them. The length of the CDR3 is 16 residues. CDR1 LNHNV and CDR2 YYDKDF come from the germline V gene (reference sequence).

This clone is a singleton in its sample. The chain carries TRBV24-1 and TRBJ2-3, with 8 bases fitting TRBD1. Germline V gives CDR1 KGHDR, CDR2 SFDVKD. CDR3 length: 16 residues. Trimming at V came to 4 bases and at J to 4 bases, leaving 9 bases not matched to a gene. The CDR3 DNA sequence: TGTGCCACCAGTGAATTCGGACAGGGAGTGTCAGATACGCAGTATTTT. It codes for CATSEFGQGVSDTQYF.

This clone was seen a handful of times. The chain couples TRBV5-8 to TRBJ2-1; 9 nucleotides match TRBD1. V shed 5 bases and J 3 bases; nucleotides not matched to a gene: 6. Germline values: CDR1 SGHTS, CDR2 YDEGEE. The CDR3 spans 15 residues. CDR3 DNA sequence: TGTGCCAGCAGATTGAGGACAGGGGACTACAATGAGCAGTTCTTC. It codes for CASRLRTGDYNEQFF.

The J gene is TRBJ2-7, the V gene TRBV27; TRBD1 matches at 9 bases. The trim removed 2 bases at V and 7 bases at J, leaving 12 bases unmatched. Germline lookup yields CDR1 MNHEY and CDR2 SMNVEV (reference sequence). The CDR3 extends over 16 amino acids. As DNA, the CDR3 is TGTGCCAGCAGTTTAAGTAAGGGACAGGGTCTGGGGGAGCAGTACTTC. This gives the protein CASSLSKGQGLGEQYF.

DNA of the CDR3: TGTGCCAGTATCTCCGGACAGGGGGCGCTTAACACCGGGGAGCTGTTTTTT. Translation gives CASISGQGALNTGELFF. V is TRBV19 and J is TRBJ2-2, with 11 bases that match TRBD1. Germline CDR1 and CDR2: LNHDA and SQIVND (reference sequence). The CDR3 has 17 amino acids. V lost 7 bases, J lost 2 bases, and 9 bases stayed unmatched.

The chain is built from TRBV28 and TRBJ2-7; possibly TRBD1 for D (6 bases). The CDR3 sequence is 14 residues long. Trimming left V 5 bases short and J 3 bases short, with 14 bases between. Germline assignment: CDR1 MDHEN and CDR2 SYDVKM. The CDR3 is CASSPQDRFYEQYF. The CDR3 region has the DNA TGTGCCAGCAGTCCCCAGGACAGATTCTACGAGCAGTACTTC. The full variable domain, its missing parts supplied by reference TRBV28 and TRBJ2-7, is DVKVTQSSRYLVKRTGEKVFLECVQDMDHENMFWYRQDPGLGLRLIYFSYDVKMKEKGDIPEGYSVSREKKERFSLILESASTNQTSMYLCASSPQDRFYEQYFGPGTRLTVT.

This clone is a singleton in its sample. The V and J genes are TRBV6-5 and TRBJ1-5; TRBD1 matches 9 bases. The CDR3 covers 15 residues. Germline V gives CDR1 MNHEY, CDR2 SVGAGI. The V gene end was trimmed by 8 bases and the J gene end by 6 bases; junction bases not matched to a gene: 11. The CDR3 nucleotides read TGTGCCAGCTCCACCGCCGGGACAGGGATTCAGCCCCAGCATTTT. It specifies CASSTAGTGIQPQHF.

V and J are TRBV24-1 and TRBJ2-7; maybe TRBD2 (6 bases). Trimming cost V 3 bases and J 1 base, with 12 bases left between them. This CDR3 is 15 amino acids long. Germline V lookup: CDR1 KGHDR, CDR2 SFDVKD. The CDR3 region has the DNA TGTGCCACCAGTGATCCGGGCGCGGGATCCTACGAGCAGTACTTC. This gives the protein CATSDPGAGSYEQYF.

The chain couples TRBV3-1 (or the pseudogene TRBV3-2) to TRBJ1-4; no firm D call. Germline loops: CDR1 LGHDT, CDR2 YNNKEL (reference sequence). Trimming removed 1 base at V and 7 bases at J, with 10 bases between. The CDR3 consists of 14 residues. CDR3 loop: CASSQGGPSEKLFF. As DNA, the CDR3 is TGTGCCAGCAGCCAAGGAGGCCCATCTGAAAAACTGTTTTTT.

This chain links TRBV19 with TRBJ1-5; 7 nucleotides align to TRBD1. The germline V gene has CDR1 LNHDA and CDR2 SQIVND (reference sequence). The CDR3 totals 17 residues. Trimming removed 6 bases from V and 2 bases from J; junction bases left unmatched: 13. The CDR3 region has the DNA TGTGCCAGTAGGAGCTTCCAAGGAGGGGGCGGCAATCAGCCCCAGCATTTT. Translation gives CASRSFQGGGGNQPQHF. The full variable domain, rest sourced from reference TRBV19 and TRBJ1-5, is DGGITQSPKYLFRKEGQNVTLSCEQNLNHDAMYWYRQDPGQGLRLIYYSQIVNDFQKGDIAEGYSVSREKKESFPLTVTSAQKNPTAFYLCASRSFQGGGGNQPQHFGDGTRLSIL.

The chain employs TRBV7-6 and TRBJ2-7; 7 nucleotides align to TRBD1. The germline V gene encodes CDR1 SGHVS and CDR2 FNYEAQ. The length of the CDR3 is 15 residues. V trimming: 5 bases; J trimming: 0 bases; junction bases outside the gene matches: 7. CDR3 sequence (DNA): TGTGCCAGCAGCCCAAAAGCAGGGGGCTCCTACGAGCAGTACTTC. Its protein is CASSPKAGGSYEQYF.

The gene calls are TRBV5-5 and TRBJ2-7, with 10 bases fitting TRBD2. The CDR3 has 16 residues. Germline-derived CDR1 and CDR2 are SGHKS and YYEKEE (reference sequence). The V segment lost 3 bases and the J segment 3 bases; nucleotides outside the gene matches: 9. CDR3: CASSSTLAGAFYEQYF. The CDR3 DNA follows: TGTGCCAGCAGCTCGACCCTAGCGGGAGCCTTCTACGAGCAGTACTTC.

The chain has TRBV2 and TRBJ2-5, with 11 nucleotides matching TRBD2. The CDR3 spans 14 residues. J lost 3 bases, V lost 8 bases, and 5 bases had no gene match. Germline V gene lookup returns CDR1 SNHLY and CDR2 FYNNEI. The CDR3 DNA reads TGTGCCAGCCTGGGACTAGCGGTAAAAGAGACCCAGTACTTC. Its protein is CASLGLAVKETQYF. Filled out from reference TRBV2 and TRBJ2-5, the complete variable domain reads EPEVTQTPSHQVTQMGQEVILRCVPISNHLYFYWYRQILGQKVEFLVSFYNNEISEKSEIFDDQFSVERPDGSNFTLKIRSTKLEDSAMYFCASLGLAVKETQYFGPGTRLLVL.

V usage is TRBV9 and J usage is TRBJ1-2; the match to TRBD1 covers 9 bases. This CDR3 has 16 residues. J gave up 7 bases and V 3 bases, and 13 bases lay outside the gene matches. Germline lookup yields CDR1 SGDLS and CDR2 YYNGEE. The CDR3: CASSDRDRDYTSGYTF. The CDR3 DNA is TGTGCCAGCAGCGACCGGGACAGGGATTATACGAGTGGCTACACCTTC.

This rearrangement joins TRBV5-1 to TRBJ2-5; no clear D gene. Germline CDR1 SGHRS, CDR2 YFSETQ. The germline V and J ends were trimmed by 4 bases and 4 bases, with 14 bases remaining between them. This CDR3 is 14 amino acids long. In nucleotides, the CDR3 is TGCGCCAGCAGCGCCACAACGCCGGGAGAGACCCAGTACTTC. Encoded protein: CASSATTPGETQYF.